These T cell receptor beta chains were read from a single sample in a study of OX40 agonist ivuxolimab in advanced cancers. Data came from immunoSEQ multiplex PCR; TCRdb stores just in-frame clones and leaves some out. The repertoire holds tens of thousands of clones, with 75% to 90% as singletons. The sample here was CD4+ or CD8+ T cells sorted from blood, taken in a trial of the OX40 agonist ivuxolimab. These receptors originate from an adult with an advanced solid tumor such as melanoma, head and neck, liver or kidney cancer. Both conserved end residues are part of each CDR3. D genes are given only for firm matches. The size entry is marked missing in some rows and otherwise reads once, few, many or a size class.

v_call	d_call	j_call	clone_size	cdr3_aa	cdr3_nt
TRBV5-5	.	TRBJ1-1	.	CASSLGVGETEAFF	TGTGCCAGCAGCTTGGGGGTAGGGGAAACTGAAGCTTTCTTT
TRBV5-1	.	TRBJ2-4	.	CASSNEPGLPLAKNIQYF	TGCGCCAGCAGCAACGAACCGGGACTCCCATTAGCCAAAAACATTCAGTACTTC
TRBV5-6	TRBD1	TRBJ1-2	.	CASSLAQGGNGYTF	TGTGCCAGCAGCTTGGCGCAGGGGGGAAATGGCTACACCTTC
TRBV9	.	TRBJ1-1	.	CASSVGSGTEAFF	TGTGCCAGCAGCGTAGGCTCCGGGACTGAAGCTTTCTTT
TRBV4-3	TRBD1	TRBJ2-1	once	CASSQRPRGLNNEQFF	TGCGCCAGCAGCCAAAGGCCCAGGGGGTTAAACAATGAGCAGTTCTTC
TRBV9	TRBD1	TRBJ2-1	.	CASSVEQGAQNEQFF	TGTGCCAGCAGCGTCGAACAGGGGGCGCAGAATGAGCAGTTCTTC
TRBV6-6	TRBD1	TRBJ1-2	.	CASSYPTGGPNYGYTF	TGTGCCAGCAGTTACCCCACAGGGGGCCCTAACTATGGCTACACCTTC
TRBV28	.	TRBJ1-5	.	CASSLEQPQHF	TGTGCCAGCAGTTTGGAACAGCCCCAGCATTTT
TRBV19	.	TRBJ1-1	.	CASSIGVRGTEAFF	TGTGCCAGTAGTATCGGGGTGAGGGGCACTGAAGCTTTCTTT
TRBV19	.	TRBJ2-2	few	CASSTKIGGTGELFF	TGTGCCAGTAGTACAAAAATTGGGGGAACCGGGGAGCTGTTTTTT
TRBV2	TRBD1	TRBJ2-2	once	CASRGTGTTGELFF	TGTGCCAGCAGAGGGACAGGGACCACCGGGGAGCTGTTTTTT
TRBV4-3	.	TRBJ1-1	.	CASSQDLPWNRDGTEAFF	TGCGCCAGCAGCCAAGACCTACCGTGGAACAGGGACGGGACTGAAGCTTTCTTT
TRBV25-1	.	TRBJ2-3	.	CASSQKVTDTQYF	TGTGCCAGCAGTCAGAAAGTCACAGATACGCAGTATTTT
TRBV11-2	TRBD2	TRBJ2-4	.	CASSSRTSGRVAKNIQYF	TGTGCCAGCAGCTCCCGGACTAGCGGGAGAGTAGCCAAAAACATTCAGTACTTC
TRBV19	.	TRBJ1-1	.	CASSLGTGWAFF	TGTGCCAGTAGTTTGGGGACCGGTTGGGCTTTCTTT
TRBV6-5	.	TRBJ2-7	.	CASSSGGENYEQYF	TGTGCCAGCAGTTCAGGCGGAGAGAATTACGAGCAGTACTTC
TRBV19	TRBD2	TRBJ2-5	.	CASSIRMTSTETQYF	TGTGCCAGTAGTATACGAATGACTAGCACAGAGACCCAGTACTTC
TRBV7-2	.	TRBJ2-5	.	CASSLVNQETQYF	TGTGCCAGCAGCTTAGTCAACCAAGAGACCCAGTACTTC
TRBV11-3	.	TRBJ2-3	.	CASSPHRALTDTQYF	TGTGCCAGCAGCCCCCATCGAGCCCTCACAGATACGCAGTATTTT
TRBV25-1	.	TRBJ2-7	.	CASSESVNEQYF	TGTGCCAGCAGTGAAAGTGTTAACGAGCAGTACTTC
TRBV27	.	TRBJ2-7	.	CASRERTVPGEQYF	TGTGCCAGCAGAGAAAGGACAGTGCCAGGGGAGCAGTACTTC
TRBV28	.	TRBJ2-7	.	CASSFRTATRQYF	TGTGCCAGCAGTTTTCGGACGGCTACGAGGCAGTACTTC
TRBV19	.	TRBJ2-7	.	CASSIGLGNYEQYF	TGTGCCAGTAGTATAGGGCTTGGGAACTACGAGCAGTACTTC
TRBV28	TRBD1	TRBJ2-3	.	CASSELGQGFGQNTDTQYF	TGTGCCAGCAGTGAGCTGGGACAGGGATTCGGGCAAAACACAGATACGCAGTATTTT
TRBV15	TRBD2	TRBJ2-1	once	CATSERAGGPYNEQFF	TGTGCCACCAGCGAGAGGGCGGGAGGGCCTTACAATGAGCAGTTCTTC
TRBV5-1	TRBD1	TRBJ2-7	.	CASSWTLTGGWDYEQYF	TGCGCCAGCAGCTGGACCCTAACAGGGGGATGGGACTACGAGCAGTACTTC
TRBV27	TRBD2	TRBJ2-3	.	CATGGAGVDDTQYF	TGTGCCACCGGGGGGGCGGGAGTGGATGATACGCAGTATTTT
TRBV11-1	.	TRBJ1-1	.	CASSLEEGNTEAFF	TGTGCCAGCAGCTTAGAGGAGGGGAACACTGAAGCTTTCTTT
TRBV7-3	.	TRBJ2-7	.	CASSFWRQITYEQYF	TGTGCCAGCAGCTTTTGGAGACAGATCACCTACGAGCAGTACTTC
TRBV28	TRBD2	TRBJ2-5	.	CASSLSLAGVDKETQYF	TGTGCCAGCAGTTTATCGCTAGCGGGAGTCGATAAAGAGACCCAGTACTTC
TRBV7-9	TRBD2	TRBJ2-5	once	CASSLAFTSEETQYF	TGTGCCAGCAGCTTAGCCTTCACTAGCGAAGAGACCCAGTACTTC
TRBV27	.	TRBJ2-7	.	CASSLARAYEQYF	TGTGCCAGCAGTTTAGCTAGGGCCTACGAGCAGTACTTC
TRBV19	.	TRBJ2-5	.	CASNGPEPGAQYF	TGTGCCAGTAACGGCCCCGAGCCGGGGGCCCAGTACTTC
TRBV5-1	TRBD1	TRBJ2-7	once	CASSLGQGIEQYF	TGCGCCAGCAGCTTGGGACAGGGGATCGAGCAGTACTTC
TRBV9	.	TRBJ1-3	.	CASSVAATASSGNTIYF	TGTGCCAGCAGCGTAGCGGCGACAGCAAGCTCTGGAAACACCATATATTTT
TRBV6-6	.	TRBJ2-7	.	CASSHPGSIYEQYF	TGTGCCAGCAGTCACCCGGGCAGCATCTACGAGCAGTACTTC
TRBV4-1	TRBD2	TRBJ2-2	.	CASSLSAGGGNTGELFF	TGCGCCAGCAGCCTAAGTGCCGGGGGGGGAAACACCGGGGAGCTGTTTTTT
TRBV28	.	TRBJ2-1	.	CASSSLREESYNEQFF	TGTGCCAGCAGTTCCCTACGCGAAGAGTCCTACAATGAGCAGTTCTTC
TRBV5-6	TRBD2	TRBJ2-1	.	CASSPNEEREAYNEQFF	TGTGCCAGCAGCCCCAACGAGGAGCGGGAGGCCTACAATGAGCAGTTCTTC
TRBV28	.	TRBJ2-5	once	CASSRRDRAFRTQYF	TGTGCCAGCAGTCGCCGGGACCGGGCGTTTCGGACCCAGTACTTC
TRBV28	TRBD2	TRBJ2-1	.	CASSSGLAGVLNEQFF	TGTGCCAGCAGTTCTGGACTAGCGGGAGTTCTTAATGAGCAGTTCTTC
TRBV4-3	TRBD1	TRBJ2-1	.	CASSQGGQGVHEQFF	TGCGCCAGCAGCCAGGGCGGACAGGGGGTCCATGAGCAGTTCTTC
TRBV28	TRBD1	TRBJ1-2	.	CASSETGAGYGYTF	TGTGCCAGCAGTGAAACAGGGGCGGGCTATGGCTACACCTTC
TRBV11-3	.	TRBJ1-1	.	CASSPSHRNTEAFF	TGTGCCAGCAGTCCATCACACCGGAACACTGAAGCTTTCTTT
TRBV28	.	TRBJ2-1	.	CASSSDSYNEQFF	TGTGCCAGCAGTTCGGACAGTTACAATGAGCAGTTCTTC
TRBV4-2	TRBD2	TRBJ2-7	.	CASSQDASGKVEQYF	TGTGCCAGCAGCCAAGATGCTAGCGGGAAAGTGGAGCAGTACTTC
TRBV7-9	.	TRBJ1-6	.	CASSLPANNSPLHF	TGTGCCAGCAGCTTGCCAGCTAATAATTCACCCCTCCACTTT
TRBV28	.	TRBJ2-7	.	CASSLLGVSYEQYF	TGTGCCAGCAGTTTGCTGGGAGTGTCCTACGAGCAGTACTTC
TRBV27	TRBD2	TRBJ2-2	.	CASSSPGLVPGELFF	TGTGCCAGCAGTTCCCCAGGACTAGTGCCCGGGGAGCTGTTTTTT
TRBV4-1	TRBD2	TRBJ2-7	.	CASSQEGRAGYEQYF	TGCGCCAGCAGCCAGGAGGGGAGGGCCGGATACGAGCAGTACTTC
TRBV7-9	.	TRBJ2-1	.	CASSSDSDEQFF	TGTGCCAGCAGCTCCGACAGCGATGAGCAGTTCTTC
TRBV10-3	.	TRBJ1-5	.	CAISDEGGSNQPQHF	TGTGCCATCAGTGATGAGGGCGGGAGCAATCAGCCCCAGCATTTT
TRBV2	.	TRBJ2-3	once	CASISYTQYF	TGTGCCAGCATTAGCTATACGCAGTATTTT